A selection of T cell receptor beta chains follows, all from one sample in a study of breast tumors, draining lymph nodes, adjacent tissues. TCRdb recomputed calls from the multiplex PCR reads with MiXCR, one row per CDR3 protein. The data contain about 140,000 distinct CDR3 sequences, about 30% of them seen just once; the ten biggest clones take up about 2.3%. Sequenced sample: axillary lymph node tissue. Receptor source: a female donor with breast cancer. Some clones in this sample may be carry-over from other donors' samples. The CDR3 runs from the conserved cysteine through the conserved F or W. D genes are given only for firm matches. The size entry is marked missing in some rows and otherwise reads once, few, many or a size class.

>.|18|.|TRBJ1-3|TRBV4-1
TGCGTCAGCAGCGCCTCGGGCGGGAGAATCTCCTCCGGAAACACCATATATTTT
CVSSASGGRISSGNTIYF
>.|16|many|TRBJ2-6|TRBV5-1
TGCGCCAGCAGCTTGTTGGGGGAAACTGGGGCCAACGTCCTGACTTTC
CASSLLGETGANVLTF
>TRBD1|13|.|TRBJ1-6|TRBV20-1
TGCAGTGATCACAGGGGGGGGAATTCACCCCTCCACTTT
CSDHRGGNSPLHF
>.|12|many|TRBJ2-5|TRBV20-1
TGCAGTGCTACCGCTATGACCGGGACAAGGTACTTC
CSATAMTGTRYF
>TRBD1|14|.|TRBJ2-7|TRBV6-5
TGTGCCAGCAGTTCCCGGGACAGGAGCTACGAGCAGTACTTC
CASSSRDRSYEQYF
>.|14|few|TRBJ2-3|TRBV6-1
TGTGCCAGCAGTCCCCGGGCCACCAAAAATACGCAGTATTTT
CASSPRATKNTQYF
>TRBD1|15|many|TRBJ1-2|TRBV9
TGTGCCAGCAGCGTGAGTGGGCAGGGGGCGCGTGGCTACACCTTC
CASSVSGQGARGYTF
>TRBD1|14|many|TRBJ1-2|TRBV20-1
TGCAGTGTCCAGGACAGGGGGCGTTTGGCTGGCTACACCTTC
CSVQDRGRLAGYTF
>.|13|many|TRBJ2-2|TRBV20-1
TGCAGTGCTACCCCCCTTGGACGCGGGGAGCTGTTTTTT
CSATPLGRGELFF
>.|13|many|TRBJ2-1|TRBV30
TGTGCCTGGAGTTTGGCAGCGAACAATGAGCAGTTCTTC
CAWSLAANNEQFF
>TRBD1|15|many|TRBJ2-1|TRBV19
TGTGCCAGTAACCCAGGACAGGGACCCTACAATGAGCAGTTCTTC
CASNPGQGPYNEQFF
>TRBD2|14|many|TRBJ2-5|TRBV5-1
TGCGCCAGCAGCCCCGGGGGGGCCGATGAGACCCAGTACTTC
CASSPGGADETQYF
>.|16|many|TRBJ1-2|TRBV12-3/TRBV12-4
TGTGCCAGCAGTCCCTCAGAGGGAGGAGGCCTTTATGGCTACACCTTC
CASSPSEGGGLYGYTF
>TRBD1|14|once|TRBJ1-1|TRBV3-1
TGTGCCAATGTGACAGGGGGGGAGGACACTGAAGCTTTCTTT
CANVTGGEDTEAFF
>TRBD1|14|many|TRBJ1-2|TRBV6-6
TGTGCCAGCAGAAGGACAGGGGGATCAAATGGCTACACCTTC
CASRRTGGSNGYTF
>.|19|many|TRBJ2-2|TRBV12-3/TRBV12-4
TGTGCCAGCAGTTTGCCACCCCCGATACCGTTCGCGAACACCGGGGAGCTGTTTTTT
CASSLPPPIPFANTGELFF
>TRBD2|18|many|TRBJ2-6|TRBV20-1
TGCAGTGCTAGAGATCGCTTAGCGGGGAGCTCTGGGGCCAACGTCCTGACTTTC
CSARDRLAGSSGANVLTF
>.|15|many|TRBJ1-2|TRBV7-2
TGTGCCAGCAGCTTACGGGACACAACCTTCTATGGCTACACCTTC
CASSLRDTTFYGYTF
>TRBD1|14|few|TRBJ1-1|TRBV28
TGTGCCAGCACCTCGGACAGGGGTGGGTCTGAAGCTTTCTTT
CASTSDRGGSEAFF